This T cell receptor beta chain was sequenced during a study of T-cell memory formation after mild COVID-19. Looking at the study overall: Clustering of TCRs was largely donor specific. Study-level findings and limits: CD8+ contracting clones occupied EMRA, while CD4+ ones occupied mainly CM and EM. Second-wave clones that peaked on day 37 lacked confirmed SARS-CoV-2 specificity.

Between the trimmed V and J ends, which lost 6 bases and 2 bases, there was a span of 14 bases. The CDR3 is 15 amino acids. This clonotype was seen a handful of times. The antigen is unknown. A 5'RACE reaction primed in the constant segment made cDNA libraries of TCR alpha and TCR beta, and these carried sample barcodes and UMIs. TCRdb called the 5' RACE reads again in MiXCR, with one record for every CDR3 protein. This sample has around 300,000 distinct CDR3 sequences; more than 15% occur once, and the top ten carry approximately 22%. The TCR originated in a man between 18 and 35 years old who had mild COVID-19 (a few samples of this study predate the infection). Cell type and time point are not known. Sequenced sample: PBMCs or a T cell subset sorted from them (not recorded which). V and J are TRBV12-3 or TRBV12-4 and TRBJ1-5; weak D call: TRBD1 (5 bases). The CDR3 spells CASSPSGGGNQPQHF. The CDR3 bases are TGTGCCAGCAGCCCCAGCGGGGGTGGCAATCAGCCCCAGCATTTT.